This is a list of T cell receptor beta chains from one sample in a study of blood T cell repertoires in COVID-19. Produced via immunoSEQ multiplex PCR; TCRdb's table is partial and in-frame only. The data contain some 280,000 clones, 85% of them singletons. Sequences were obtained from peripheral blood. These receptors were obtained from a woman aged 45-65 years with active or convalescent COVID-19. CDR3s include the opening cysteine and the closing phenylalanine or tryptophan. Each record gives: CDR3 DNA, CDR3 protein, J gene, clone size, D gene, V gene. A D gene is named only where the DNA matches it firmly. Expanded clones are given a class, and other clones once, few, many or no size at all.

TGCGCCAGCAGCTCCGGACTAGCGGGGTTCTACGAGCAGTACTTC	CASSSGLAGFYEQYF	TRBJ2-7	NA	TRBD2	TRBV5-1
TGTGCCAGCAGCCCTCGTCTGGACAGGGGGCCCACAGATACGCAGTATTTT	CASSPRLDRGPTDTQYF	TRBJ2-3	NA	TRBD1	TRBV3-1/TRBV3-2
TGTGCCAGCAGGGGACTAGCGGGTCGAACCGGGGAGCTGTTTTTT	CASRGLAGRTGELFF	TRBJ2-2	NA	TRBD2	TRBV6-5
TGTGCCAGCGGGTCAGCGGGACACGACACCGGGGAGCTGTTTTTT	CASGSAGHDTGELFF	TRBJ2-2	NA	NA	TRBV28
TGTGCCATCAGTGGTCCCGGGGGGTCCTATAATTCACCCCTCCACTTT	CAISGPGGSYNSPLHF	TRBJ1-6	NA	NA	TRBV10-3
TGCGCCAGCAGTCCGGGTGTCATGAACACTGAAGCTTTCTTT	CASSPGVMNTEAFF	TRBJ1-1	NA	NA	TRBV10-2
TGCAGTGCTAGTTCTCCAGAGAACACTGAAGCTTTCTTT	CSASSPENTEAFF	TRBJ1-1	NA	NA	TRBV20-1
TGTGCCAGCAGCAATAGCCTAGCGGAGGGGTCGCTTACGCAGTATTTT	CASSNSLAEGSLTQYF	TRBJ2-3	NA	TRBD2	TRBV5-5
TGTGCCAGCACACCGGGGTCCACCGCGGGTTTTGATACGCAGTATTTT	CASTPGSTAGFDTQYF	TRBJ2-3	NA	NA	TRBV28
TGTGCCAGCAGCCAAGATCTAAACGTTTATGGCTACACCTTC	CASSQDLNVYGYTF	TRBJ1-2	NA	NA	TRBV4-2
TGTGCCAGCAGTTACCAGCTAGCGGGAGGGGGCGGGGAGCTGTTTTTT	CASSYQLAGGGGELFF	TRBJ2-2	NA	TRBD2	TRBV6-5
TGTGCCAGCAGCTTTACCGGGAATGAAAAACTGTTTTTT	CASSFTGNEKLFF	TRBJ1-4	NA	NA	TRBV7-9
TGTGCCAGCTCACCAGGCGGAGCCTACAATGAGCAGTTCTTC	CASSPGGAYNEQFF	TRBJ2-1	NA	NA	TRBV18
TGTGCCAGCAGATTACCCCCGGGACTAGCGGGAGTCGGCGGGGAGCTGTTTTTT	CASRLPPGLAGVGGELFF	TRBJ2-2	NA	TRBD2	TRBV28
TGTGCCAGCAGCTTAGACAGGGGTGTCCAGCCCCAGCATTTT	CASSLDRGVQPQHF	TRBJ1-5	NA	TRBD1	TRBV7-2
TGTGCCAGCAGCTTGGCGAGATGGGCGGACTCTTCCAATGAGCAGTTCTTC	CASSLARWADSSNEQFF	TRBJ2-1	NA	NA	TRBV5-6
TGTGCCAGCAGCTCCCCCGGGGTGTCCTCTGCGCAGTATTTT	CASSSPGVSSAQYF	TRBJ2-3	NA	NA	TRBV28
TGTGCCAGCAGCCGACCGGGACTAGCGGGAGTCACCAGGGGAGTTGATACGCAGTATTTT	CASSRPGLAGVTRGVDTQYF	TRBJ2-3	NA	TRBD2	TRBV7-6
TGTGCCAGCAGCTTAGCGGGGACTAGCGGGACTCAGTTCTACGAGCAGTACTTC	CASSLAGTSGTQFYEQYF	TRBJ2-7	NA	TRBD2	TRBV7-6
TGTGCTAGTCGGGGGGGCACGGGTGGCTACACCTTC	CASRGGTGGYTF	TRBJ1-2	few	NA	TRBV12-5
TGTGCCAGCGGCTACAGGGAGACCACTGAAGCTTTCTTT	CASGYRETTEAFF	TRBJ1-1	NA	NA	TRBV12-3/TRBV12-4
TGTGCCAGCAGTATGGACATTTATCAGCCCCAGCATTTT	CASSMDIYQPQHF	TRBJ1-5	NA	NA	TRBV6-5
TGCGCCAGCAGCTTAACAGGTCTTAATGAAAAACTGTTTTTT	CASSLTGLNEKLFF	TRBJ1-4	NA	NA	TRBV5-1
TGTGCCAGCAGGGACCCGGGGTCTGAAGCTTTCTTT	CASRDPGSEAFF	TRBJ1-1	NA	NA	TRBV6-5
TGTGCCTGGAGTCTAGGGGGCCTTGGCAATCAGCCCCAGCATTTT	CAWSLGGLGNQPQHF	TRBJ1-5	once	TRBD1	TRBV30
TGCAGTGCTAGTAGAACTTCATCTTACTACGAGCAGTACTTC	CSASRTSSYYEQYF	TRBJ2-7	NA	NA	TRBV20-1
TGTGCCAGCAGCCTAGGACTAGCTGGTTACAATGAGCAGTTCTTC	CASSLGLAGYNEQFF	TRBJ2-1	few	TRBD2	TRBV14
TGTGCCAGCAACCACGGAGGACGGTCAGGCGGTGAAAAACTGTTTTTT	CASNHGGRSGGEKLFF	TRBJ1-4	NA	NA	TRBV28
TGTGCCAGTAGGGGTTGGGGCCCTAATGAAAAACTGTTTTTT	CASRGWGPNEKLFF	TRBJ1-4	once	NA	TRBV19
TGTGCCAGCGTCGGAGACTACAATGAGCAGTTCTTC	CASVGDYNEQFF	TRBJ2-1	NA	NA	TRBV6-5
TGTGCCAGCAGTCCCGGGACAGGCAACACTGAAGCTTTCTTT	CASSPGTGNTEAFF	TRBJ1-1	NA	TRBD1	TRBV28
TGTGCCAGCAGCCACCGCAGACTAGCGGGAGGTGGGGGTCGGGAGACCCAGTACTTC	CASSHRRLAGGGGRETQYF	TRBJ2-5	NA	TRBD2	TRBV11-2
TGTGCCAGCAGTTTCCACGGCACCGGGGAGCTGTTTTTT	CASSFHGTGELFF	TRBJ2-2	NA	NA	TRBV12-3/TRBV12-4
TGTGCCAGCAGCCACCCACAGGGAAGGGGCGGCGGCTACACCTTC	CASSHPQGRGGGYTF	TRBJ1-2	few	NA	TRBV4-2
TGTGCCAGCAGCAAAGAAGACGGACTAGCACGGACTCATTCCTTCTACGAGCAGTACTTC	CASSKEDGLARTHSFYEQYF	TRBJ2-7	NA	TRBD2	TRBV7-9
TGTGCCAGCAGCGTAGAACTAGCGGGAGGGCCGGGAGATACGCAGTATTTT	CASSVELAGGPGDTQYF	TRBJ2-3	NA	TRBD2	TRBV9
TGTGCCAGCAGCTTAGCAGCTAACTATGGCTACACCTTC	CASSLAANYGYTF	TRBJ1-2	NA	NA	TRBV11-2
TGCGCCAGCAGCCTAGCAGGGGCAGCATCTGAAGCTTTCTTT	CASSLAGAASEAFF	TRBJ1-1	few	NA	TRBV5-1
TGTGCCAGCAGCCTGACTACTTCCCCTTCAGATACGCAGTATTTT	CASSLTTSPSDTQYF	TRBJ2-3	NA	NA	TRBV7-6
TGTGCCAGCAGTAGGACAGGTGAAGCTTTCTTT	CASSRTGEAFF	TRBJ1-1	NA	TRBD1	TRBV12-3/TRBV12-4
TGTGCCAGCAGCCAAGATGGGGGGGCCTCTTGGGCCAAAAACATTCAGTACTTC	CASSQDGGASWAKNIQYF	TRBJ2-4	NA	NA	TRBV3-1/TRBV3-2
TGTGCCAGCACTAGCGGGAGCGGAGGCACAGATACGCAGTATTTT	CASTSGSGGTDTQYF	TRBJ2-3	NA	TRBD2	TRBV28
TGTGCCAGCAGCCCCACGACTAGCGGGACCTACAATGAGCAGTTCTTC	CASSPTTSGTYNEQFF	TRBJ2-1	once	TRBD2	TRBV11-2
TGTGCCAGCAATGGACAGCTGGCGGTCAATCAGCCCCAGCATTTT	CASNGQLAVNQPQHF	TRBJ1-5	NA	NA	TRBV6-6